This T cell receptor beta chain was recorded in a study of CD4 T cells in relation to SARS-CoV-2 and coronaviruses. Naive and memory CD4+ T cell DNA was deep-sequenced without culture. Data came from immunoSEQ multiplex PCR; TCRdb stores just in-frame clones and leaves some out. The top ten clones hold about 1.6% of a sample with 65,000 or so clones, around 87% of them seen once. Per the germline V gene, CDR1 is KGHSH and CDR2 is LQKENI. This CDR3 spans 14 amino acids. V lost 6 bases and J lost 0; bases outside the gene matches: 5. CD4+ T cells from unexposed donors were obtained before the COVID-19 pandemic (2011-2018).

The source of this sequence is a human donor in good health. The genes are TRBV18 and TRBJ2-7; 7 bases are shared with TRBD1. Sequenced material: memory CD4+ T cells from PBMCs. The CDR3, as DNA: TGTGCCAGCTCGCCCGACAGGGTCTCCTACGAGCAGTACTTC. It specifies CASSPDRVSYEQYF.